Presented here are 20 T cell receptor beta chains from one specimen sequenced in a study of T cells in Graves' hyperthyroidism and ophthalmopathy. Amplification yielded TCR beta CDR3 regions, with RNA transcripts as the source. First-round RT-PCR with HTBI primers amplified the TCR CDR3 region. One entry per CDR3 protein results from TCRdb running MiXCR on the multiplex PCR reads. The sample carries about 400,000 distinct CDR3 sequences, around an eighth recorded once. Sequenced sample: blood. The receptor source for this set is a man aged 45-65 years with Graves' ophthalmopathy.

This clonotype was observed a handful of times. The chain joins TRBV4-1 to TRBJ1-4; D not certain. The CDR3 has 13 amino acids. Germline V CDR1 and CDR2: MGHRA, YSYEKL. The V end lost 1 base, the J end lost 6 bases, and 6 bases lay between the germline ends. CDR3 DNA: TGCGCCAGCAGCCAAGTCATTTATGAAAAACTGTTTTTT. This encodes CASSQVIYEKLFF.

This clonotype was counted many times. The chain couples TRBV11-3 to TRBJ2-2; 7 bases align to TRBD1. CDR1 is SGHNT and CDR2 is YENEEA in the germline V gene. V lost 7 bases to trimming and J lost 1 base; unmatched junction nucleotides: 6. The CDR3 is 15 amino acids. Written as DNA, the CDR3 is TGTGCCAGCAAGCCGGGACAGCAGAACACCGGGGAGCTGTTTTTT. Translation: CASKPGQQNTGELFF.

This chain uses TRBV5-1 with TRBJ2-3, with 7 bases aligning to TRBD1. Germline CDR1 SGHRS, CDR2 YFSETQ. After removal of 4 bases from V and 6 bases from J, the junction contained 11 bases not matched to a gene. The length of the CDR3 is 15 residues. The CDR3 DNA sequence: TGCGCCAGCAGCCCAACAGGGGCCTCCTGGGATACGCAGTATTTT. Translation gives CASSPTGASWDTQYF. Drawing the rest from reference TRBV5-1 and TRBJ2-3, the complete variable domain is KAGVTQTPRYLIKTRGQQVTLSCSPISGHRSVSWYQQTPGQGLQFLFEYFSETQRNKGNFPGRFSGRQFSNSRSEMNVSTLELGDSALYLCASSPTGASWDTQYFGPGTRLTVL.

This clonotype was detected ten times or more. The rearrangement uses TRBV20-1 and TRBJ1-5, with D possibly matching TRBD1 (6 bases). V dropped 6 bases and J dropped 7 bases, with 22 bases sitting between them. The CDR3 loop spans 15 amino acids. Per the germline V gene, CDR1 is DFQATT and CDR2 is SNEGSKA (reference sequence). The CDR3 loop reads CSAATGTLAGQPQHF. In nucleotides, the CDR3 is TGCAGTGCAGCGACCGGGACACTTGCAGGCCAGCCCCAGCATTTT.

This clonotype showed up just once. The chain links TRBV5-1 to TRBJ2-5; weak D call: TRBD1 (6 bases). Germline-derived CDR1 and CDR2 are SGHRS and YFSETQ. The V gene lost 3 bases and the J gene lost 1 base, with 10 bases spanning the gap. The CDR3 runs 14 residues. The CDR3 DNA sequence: TGCGCCAGCAGCTCACGACAGGTCCAAGAGACCCAGTACTTC. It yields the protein CASSSRQVQETQYF. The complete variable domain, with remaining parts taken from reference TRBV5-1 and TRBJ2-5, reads KAGVTQTPRYLIKTRGQQVTLSCSPISGHRSVSWYQQTPGQGLQFLFEYFSETQRNKGNFPGRFSGRQFSNSRSEMNVSTLELGDSALYLCASSSRQVQETQYFGPGTRLLVL.

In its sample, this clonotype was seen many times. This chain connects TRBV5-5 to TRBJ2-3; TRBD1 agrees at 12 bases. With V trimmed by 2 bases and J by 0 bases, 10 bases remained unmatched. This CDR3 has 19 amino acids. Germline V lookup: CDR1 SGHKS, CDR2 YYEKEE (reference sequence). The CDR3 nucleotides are TGTGCCAGCAGCTTACCGGGACAGGGGGCCGCTTATAGCACAGATACGCAGTATTTT. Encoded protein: CASSLPGQGAAYSTDTQYF.

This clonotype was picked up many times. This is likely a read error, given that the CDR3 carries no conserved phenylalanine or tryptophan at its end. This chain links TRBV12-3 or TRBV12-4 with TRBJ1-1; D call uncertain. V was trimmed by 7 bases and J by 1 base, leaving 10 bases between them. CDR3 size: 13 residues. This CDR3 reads CASNIRRNTEAFL. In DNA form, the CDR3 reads TGTGCCAGCAACATACGGCGGAACACTGAAGCTTTCCTT.

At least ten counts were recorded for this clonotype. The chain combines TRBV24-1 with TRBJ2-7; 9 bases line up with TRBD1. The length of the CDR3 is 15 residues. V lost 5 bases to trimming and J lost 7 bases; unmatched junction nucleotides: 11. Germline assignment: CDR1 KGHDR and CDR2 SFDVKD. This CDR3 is CATSATGTGSREQYF. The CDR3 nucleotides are TGTGCCACCAGTGCAACCGGGACAGGGTCTAGGGAGCAGTACTTC.

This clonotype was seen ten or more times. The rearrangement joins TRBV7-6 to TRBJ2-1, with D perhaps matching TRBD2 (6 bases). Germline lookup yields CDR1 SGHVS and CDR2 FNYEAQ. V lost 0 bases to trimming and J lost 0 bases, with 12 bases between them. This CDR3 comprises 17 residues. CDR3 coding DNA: TGTGCCAGCAGCTTAGCACCTAGCGAAAGCTCCTACAATGAGCAGTTCTTC. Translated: CASSLAPSESSYNEQFF.

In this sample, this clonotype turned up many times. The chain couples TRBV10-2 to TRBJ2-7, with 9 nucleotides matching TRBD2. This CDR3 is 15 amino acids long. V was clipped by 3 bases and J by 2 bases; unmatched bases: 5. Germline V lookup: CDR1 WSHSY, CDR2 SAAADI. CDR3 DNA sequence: TGCGCCAGCAGTGATGGGGCGGGAGGGCCCTACGAGCAGTACTTC. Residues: CASSDGAGGPYEQYF.

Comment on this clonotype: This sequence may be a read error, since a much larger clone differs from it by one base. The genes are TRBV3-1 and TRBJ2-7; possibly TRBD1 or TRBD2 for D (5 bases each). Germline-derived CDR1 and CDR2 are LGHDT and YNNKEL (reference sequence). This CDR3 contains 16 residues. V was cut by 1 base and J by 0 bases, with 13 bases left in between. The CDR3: CASSQVGRRPSYEQYF. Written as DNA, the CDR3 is TGTGCCAGCAGCCAAGTGGGACGGAGGCCCTCCTACGAGCAGTACTTC.

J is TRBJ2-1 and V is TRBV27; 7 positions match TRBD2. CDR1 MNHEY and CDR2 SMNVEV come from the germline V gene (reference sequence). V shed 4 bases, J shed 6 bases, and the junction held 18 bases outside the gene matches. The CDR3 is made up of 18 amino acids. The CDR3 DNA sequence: TGTGCCAGCAGTTCCACCTCCCGGGACGTAGCGGGTTTCAATGAGCAGTTCTTC. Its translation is CASSSTSRDVAGFNEQFF.

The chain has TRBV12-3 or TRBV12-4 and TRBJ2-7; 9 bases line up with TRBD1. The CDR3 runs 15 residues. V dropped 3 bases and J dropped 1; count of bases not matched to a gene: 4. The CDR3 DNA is TGTGCCAGCAGTTTGGAGGACAGGGGATCCTACGAGCAGTACTTC. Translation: CASSLEDRGSYEQYF.

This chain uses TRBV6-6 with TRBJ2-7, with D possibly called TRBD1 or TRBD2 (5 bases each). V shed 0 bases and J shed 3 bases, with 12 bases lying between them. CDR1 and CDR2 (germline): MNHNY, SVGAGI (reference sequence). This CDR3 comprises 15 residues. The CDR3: CASSYSGGLNYEQYF. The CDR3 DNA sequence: TGTGCCAGCAGTTACTCTGGGGGTTTGAACTACGAGCAGTACTTC.

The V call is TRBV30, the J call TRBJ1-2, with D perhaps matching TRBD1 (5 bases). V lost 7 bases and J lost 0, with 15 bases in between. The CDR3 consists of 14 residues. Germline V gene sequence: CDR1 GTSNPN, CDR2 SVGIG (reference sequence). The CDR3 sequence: CASRDDIANYGYTF. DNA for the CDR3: TGTGCCTCCCGGGACGATATAGCTAACTATGGCTACACCTTC. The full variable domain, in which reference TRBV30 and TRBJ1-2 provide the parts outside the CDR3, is SQTIHQWPATLVQPVGSPLSLECTVEGTSNPNLYWYRQAAGRGLQLLFYSVGIGQISSEVPQNLSASRPQDRQFILSSKKLLLSDSGFYLCASRDDIANYGYTFGSGTRLTVV.

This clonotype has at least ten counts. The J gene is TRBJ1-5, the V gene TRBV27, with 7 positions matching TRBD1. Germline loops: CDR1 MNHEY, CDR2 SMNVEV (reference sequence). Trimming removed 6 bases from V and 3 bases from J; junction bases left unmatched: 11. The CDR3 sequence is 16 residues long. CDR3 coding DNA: TGTGCCAGCAGAAGGAACCGGGACAGTAACAATCAGCCCCAGCATTTT. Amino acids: CASRRNRDSNNQPQHF.

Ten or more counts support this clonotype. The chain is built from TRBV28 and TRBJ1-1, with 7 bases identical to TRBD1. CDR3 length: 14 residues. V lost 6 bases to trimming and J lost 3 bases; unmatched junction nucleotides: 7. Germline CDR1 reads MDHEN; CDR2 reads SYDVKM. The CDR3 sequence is CASRKDRRYTEAFF. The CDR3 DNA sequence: TGTGCCAGCAGGAAGGACAGGAGGTACACTGAAGCTTTCTTT.

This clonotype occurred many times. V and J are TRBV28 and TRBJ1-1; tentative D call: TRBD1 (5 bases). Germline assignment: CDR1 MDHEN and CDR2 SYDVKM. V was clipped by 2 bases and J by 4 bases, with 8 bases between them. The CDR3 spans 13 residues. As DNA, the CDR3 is TGTGCCAGCAGTTTACCCGACAGCACTGAAGCTTTCTTT. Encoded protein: CASSLPDSTEAFF.

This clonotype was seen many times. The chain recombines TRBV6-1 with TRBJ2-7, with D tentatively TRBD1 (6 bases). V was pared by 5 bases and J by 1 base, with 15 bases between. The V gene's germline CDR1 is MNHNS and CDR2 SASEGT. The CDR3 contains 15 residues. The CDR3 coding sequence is TGTGCCAGCAGTTTGTCCTACAGGGTTTCCTACGAGCAGTACTTC. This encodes CASSLSYRVSYEQYF.

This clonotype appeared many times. CDR3 DNA: TGTGCCAGCAGTTTAGGCGGGAGTAATTTGTCCGAGCAGTACTTC. Translated, it gives CASSLGGSNLSEQYF. This rearrangement joins TRBV12-3 or TRBV12-4 to TRBJ2-7, with 7 bases identical to TRBD2. Trimming removed 1 base from V and 6 bases from J; junction bases left unmatched: 9. The CDR3 contains 15 residues.